Following are 10 T cell receptor beta chains from one sample sequenced in a study of CD8+ T cells in alopecia areata. Extracted RNA was reverse transcribed, and the resulting cDNA served as sequencing template. Some clones are missing from TCRdb's copy, which holds only in-frame ones; the method was immunoSEQ multiplex PCR. Of a few hundred thousand clones listed, more than 30% are singletons. The treatment was: oral pan-JAK inhibitor, 5-10 mg twice daily. Sequencing used CD4+ T cells sorted from blood, obtained at approximately week 34, from a patient treated with tofacitinib. These receptors were taken from a human donor with alopecia areata.

CDR3 in DNA: TGTGCCTGGACTAAAAGCGGGGGCGCGTCAGGGACCCAGTACTTC. This encodes CAWTKSGGASGTQYF. V gene TRBV30 combines with J gene TRBJ2-5; 8 bases fit TRBD2. Germline-derived CDR1 and CDR2 are GTSNPN and SVGIG (reference sequence). This CDR3 comprises 15 residues. Trimming at V came to 4 bases and at J to 7 bases, leaving 14 bases not matched to a gene.

The chain has TRBV4-1 and TRBJ2-7; either TRBD1 or TRBD2 may fit D (5 bases each). The CDR3 has 15 residues. Trimming shortened V by 0 bases and J by 4 bases, and 13 bases separated the two germline ends. Germline assignment: CDR1 MGHRA and CDR2 YSYEKL. The CDR3: CASSQDPGRSYEQYF. The CDR3 coding sequence is TGCGCCAGCAGCCAAGATCCAGGGAGAAGTTACGAGCAGTACTTC.

This clone was observed a handful of times. V is TRBV19 and J is TRBJ1-2; no reliable D call. CDR3 size: 16 residues. The V end lost 8 bases, the J end lost 0 bases, and 19 bases lay between the germline ends. From germline, CDR1 is LNHDA and CDR2 SQIVND (reference sequence). The CDR3 sequence is CASRNPGPLANYGYTF. CDR3 nucleotides: TGTGCCAGTCGCAACCCCGGCCCCCTAGCTAACTATGGCTACACCTTC.

The chain recombines TRBV30 with TRBJ2-3; TRBD2 aligns across 10 bases. The germline V gene has CDR1 GTSNPN and CDR2 SVGIG (reference sequence). The CDR3 has 14 residues. Losses at the gene ends were 3 bases for V and 1 base for J; bases not matched to a gene: 1. The CDR3 region is CAWRTSGRTDTQYF. The CDR3 DNA is TGTGCCTGGAGGACTAGCGGGCGCACAGATACGCAGTATTTT.

This clone came up a few times. The chain recombines TRBV29-1 with TRBJ1-4; D remains unclear. Trimming left V 6 bases short and J 0 bases short, with 8 bases between. CDR1 is SQVTM and CDR2 is ANQGSEA in the germline V gene. This CDR3 has 13 amino acids. CDR3: CSVTQATNEKLFF. CDR3 nucleotide sequence: TGCAGCGTGACCCAAGCAACTAATGAAAAACTGTTTTTT.

A few counts support this clone. The V and J genes are TRBV4-1 and TRBJ1-1; tentatively, D is TRBD1 (5 bases). The CDR3 is 14 amino acids. V was trimmed by 0 bases and J by 3 bases, leaving 8 bases between them. CDR1 MGHRA and CDR2 YSYEKL come from the germline V gene. The CDR3 nucleotides read TGCGCCAGCAGCCAAGAACCGGGGGACACTGAAGCTTTCTTT. It is translated as CASSQEPGDTEAFF.

This clone was seen a few times. The chain employs TRBV9 and TRBJ2-7; D gene unclear. This CDR3 region has 15 residues. CDR1 and CDR2 from the germline V gene are SGDLS and YYNGEE. The V end was cut by 0 bases, the J end by 0 bases, with 10 bases between. The CDR3 loop reads CASSVAPDPSYEQYF. The CDR3 DNA reads as TGTGCCAGCAGCGTAGCGCCGGACCCCTCCTACGAGCAGTACTTC.

The chain has TRBV5-1 and TRBJ2-5; TRBD1 might be the D (7 bases). This CDR3 comprises 13 residues. Trimming took off 4 bases at V and 5 bases at J, with 12 bases between the two ends. In germline, CDR1 is SGHRS, CDR2 YFSETQ. The chain's CDR3 is CASSGGGWETQYF. CDR3 in DNA: TGCGCCAGCAGCGGAGGGGGCTGGGAGACCCAGTACTTC.

Concerning this clone: The same CDR3 is also encoded by other DNA sequences in this sample. CDR3 sequence: CSFRDRGTDTQYF. The CDR3 bases are TGCAGCTTCCGGGACAGGGGCACAGATACGCAGTATTTT. The rearrangement joins TRBV29-1 to TRBJ2-3; 9 nucleotides match TRBD1. Unmatched junction bases numbered 4, after V lost 8 bases and J lost 1 base. The CDR3 covers 13 residues. Germline values: CDR1 SQVTM, CDR2 ANQGSEA.

This clone was detected only a few times. The rearrangement links TRBV9 to TRBJ2-4; D might be TRBD1 (6 bases). Germline V gives CDR1 SGDLS, CDR2 YYNGEE. Trimming removed 3 bases from V and 0 bases from J, with 13 bases in between. CDR3 size: 16 residues. The CDR3 coding sequence is TGTGCCAGCAGCGCTACCACAGGGCCAGCCAAAAACATTCAGTACTTC. Protein product: CASSATTGPAKNIQYF.